This T cell receptor beta chain was profiled in a study of T cell responses to AZD1222 COVID-19 vaccine. Broader study findings: Two AZD1222 administrations were followed by greater Spike-specific TCR breadth and depth. Repertoires were collected only later (after the peak T cell response had occurred).

A note on this clone: Its target is not known. The sample has other DNA sequences that encode this CDR3 too.

Doses given second, at about 4 or about 12 weeks, were pooled. This table comes from immunoSEQ multiplex PCR, and its TCRdb copy is limited to in-frame clones, with some not included. The table lists 250,000 to 300,000 clones, almost 95% of them singletons, with roughly 0.5% in the top ten. There are 12 residues in the CDR3. Germline V lookup: CDR1 LNHNV, CDR2 YYDKDF (reference sequence). Trimming took 3 bases from V and 4 from J, leaving 7 bases between them. This chain joins TRBV15 and TRBJ2-7, with a tentative D call TRBD1 (6 bases). This sequence was found in an adult who received the AZD1222 COVID-19 vaccine. Sequencing was performed on peripheral blood, taken 28 days after the second AZD1222 dose. CDR3 nucleotide sequence: TGTGCCACCAGCAGGGACAGATACGAGCAGTACTTC. Its translation: CATSRDRYEQYF. The complete variable domain, with remaining parts taken from reference TRBV15 and TRBJ2-7, reads DAMVIQNPRYQVTQFGKPVTLSCSQTLNHNVMYWYQQKSSQAPKLLFHYYDKDFNNEADTPDNFQSRRPNTSFCFLDIRSPGLGDTAMYLCATSRDRYEQYFGPGTRLTVT.